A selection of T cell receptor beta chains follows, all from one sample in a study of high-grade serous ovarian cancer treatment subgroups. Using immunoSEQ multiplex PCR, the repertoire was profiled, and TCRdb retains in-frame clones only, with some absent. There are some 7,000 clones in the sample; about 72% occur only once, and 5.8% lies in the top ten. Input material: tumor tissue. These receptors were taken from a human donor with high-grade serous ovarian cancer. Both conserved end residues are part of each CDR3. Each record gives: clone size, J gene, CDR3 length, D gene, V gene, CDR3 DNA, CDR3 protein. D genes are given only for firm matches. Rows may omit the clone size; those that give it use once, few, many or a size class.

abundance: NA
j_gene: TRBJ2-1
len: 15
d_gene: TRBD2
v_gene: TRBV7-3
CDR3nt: TGTGCCAGCAGCCCGGGACTAGCGGGATTTTATGAGCAGTTCTTC
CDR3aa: CASSPGLAGFYEQFF

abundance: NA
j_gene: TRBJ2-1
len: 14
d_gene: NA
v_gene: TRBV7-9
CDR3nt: TGTGCCAGCCACGAGGGGGGGAACTACAATGAGCAGTTCTTC
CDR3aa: CASHEGGNYNEQFF

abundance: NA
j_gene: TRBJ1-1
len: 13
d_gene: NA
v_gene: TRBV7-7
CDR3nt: TGTGCTAGCAGCTTAGATTCCAACACTGAAGCTTTCTTT
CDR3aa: CASSLDSNTEAFF

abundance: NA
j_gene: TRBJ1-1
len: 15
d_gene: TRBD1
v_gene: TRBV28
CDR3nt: TGTGCCAGCAGTTCTTTGGACAGGGTGAGCACTGAAGCTTTCTTT
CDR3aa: CASSSLDRVSTEAFF

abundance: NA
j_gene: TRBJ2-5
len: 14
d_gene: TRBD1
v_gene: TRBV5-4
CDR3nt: TGTGCCAGCAGCTTGGGGGACAGAGTAGAGACCCAGTACTTC
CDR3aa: CASSLGDRVETQYF

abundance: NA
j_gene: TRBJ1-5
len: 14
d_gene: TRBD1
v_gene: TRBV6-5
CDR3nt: TGTGCCAGCAGCTCTCCGGGACAGGGATTGCCCCAGCATTTT
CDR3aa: CASSSPGQGLPQHF

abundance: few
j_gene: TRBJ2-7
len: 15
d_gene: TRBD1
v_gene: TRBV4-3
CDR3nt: TGCGCCAGCAGCTCCCGACAGGGGGGAGTCTACGAGCAGTACTTC
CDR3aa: CASSSRQGGVYEQYF

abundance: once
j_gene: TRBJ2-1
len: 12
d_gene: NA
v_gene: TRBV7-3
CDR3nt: TGTGCCAGCAGCTTAGGGGGCATTGAGCAGTTCTTC
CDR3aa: CASSLGGIEQFF

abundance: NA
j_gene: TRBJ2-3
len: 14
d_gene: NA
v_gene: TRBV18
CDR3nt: TGTGCCAGCTCATTCTGGACAGGCACAGATACGCAGTATTTT
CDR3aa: CASSFWTGTDTQYF

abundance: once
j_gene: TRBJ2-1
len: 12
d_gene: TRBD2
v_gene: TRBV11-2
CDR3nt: TGTGCCAGCAGCTTGGGGACTAGCGGGCTGGTCTTC
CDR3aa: CASSLGTSGLVF

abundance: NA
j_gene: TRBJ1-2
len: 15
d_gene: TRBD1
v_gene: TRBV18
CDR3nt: TGTGCCAGCTCACCTGGTGGGACAGGGCCGTATGGCTACACCTTC
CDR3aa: CASSPGGTGPYGYTF

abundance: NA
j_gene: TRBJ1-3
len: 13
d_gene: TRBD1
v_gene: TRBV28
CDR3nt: TGTGCCAGCAGAGGGACAGGGGGGGACACCATATATTTT
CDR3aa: CASRGTGGDTIYF

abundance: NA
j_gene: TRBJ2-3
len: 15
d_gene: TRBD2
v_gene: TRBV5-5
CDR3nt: TGTGCCAGCAGCCTGGGACTAGGGAGCACAGATACGCAGTATTTT
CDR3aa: CASSLGLGSTDTQYF

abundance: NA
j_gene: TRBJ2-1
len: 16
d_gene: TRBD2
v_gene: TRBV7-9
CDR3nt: TGTGCCAGCAGCTCCGGGTGGACTAGCGGAACTAATGAGCAGTTCTTC
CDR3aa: CASSSGWTSGTNEQFF

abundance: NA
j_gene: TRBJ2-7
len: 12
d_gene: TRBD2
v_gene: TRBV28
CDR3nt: TGTCTGTCGGCGGGAGGCGGCTACGAGCAGTACTTC
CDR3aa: CLSAGGGYEQYF

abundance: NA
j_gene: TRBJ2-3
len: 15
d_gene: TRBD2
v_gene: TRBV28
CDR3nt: TGTGCCAGCAGGCCGTCGGCGGGAGCCCCGGGGGCGCAGTATTTT
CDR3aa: CASRPSAGAPGAQYF

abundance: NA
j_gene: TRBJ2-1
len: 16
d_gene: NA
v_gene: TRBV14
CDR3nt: TGTGCCAGCAGCCAAGATGAGACGCATACCTACAATGAGCAGTTCTTC
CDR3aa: CASSQDETHTYNEQFF

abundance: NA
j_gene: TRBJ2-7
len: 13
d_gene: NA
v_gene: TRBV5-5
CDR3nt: TGTGCCAGCAGCTCGCAGGGGTACTACGAGCAGTACTTC
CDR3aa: CASSSQGYYEQYF

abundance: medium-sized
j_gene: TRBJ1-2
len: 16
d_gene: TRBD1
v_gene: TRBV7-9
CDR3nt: TGTGCCAGCAGCTCCGGAGGGGGCGCTCTCTTCTATGGCTACACCTTC
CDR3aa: CASSSGGGALFYGYTF

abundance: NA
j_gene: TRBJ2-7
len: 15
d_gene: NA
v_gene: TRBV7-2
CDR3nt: TGTGCCAGCAGCTTATGGGGGACGATCTCCTACGAGCAGTACTTC
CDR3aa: CASSLWGTISYEQYF

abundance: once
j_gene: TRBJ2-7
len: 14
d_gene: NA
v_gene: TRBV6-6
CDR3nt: TGTGCCAGCAGTTATGGTACTAGCTACTACGAGCAGTACTTC
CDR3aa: CASSYGTSYYEQYF

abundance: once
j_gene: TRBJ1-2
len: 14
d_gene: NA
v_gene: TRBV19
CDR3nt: TGTGCCAGTAGTGGCCCCCGACAGCTCTATGGCTACACCTTC
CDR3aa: CASSGPRQLYGYTF